This T cell receptor (beta chain) was sequenced during a study of cytomegalovirus exposure and HLA in healthy donors. Study in general: There were 300 to 400 genotyped donors. Of these, about 86% fell in the genetic ancestry cluster associated with self-reported Caucasian donors.

To note about this clone: Its antigen is still unknown.

Germline CDR1 reads SNHLY; CDR2 reads FYNNEI. The CDR3 spans 12 residues. Trimming removed 11 bases at V and 6 bases at J, with 13 bases between. Study outcomes and limitations: Analysis was performed later, and it showed HLA-associated TCR beta chains to be more clonally expanded than equally common others. Rarity held for most TCR sequences, but there were some public TCRs that occurred in many donors.

PCR used 60 Vbeta primers and 13 Jbeta primers. Per the authors' pipeline: As a later analysis found, there were 70 million to 90 million unique TCR beta chains, of which approximately 10 million were shared. The data were produced by immunoSEQ multiplex PCR, yet TCRdb's version contains in-frame clones alone and is incomplete. V and J calls plus clone size are reproduced from that table; the DNA served to infer D and trimming. Found here are some 110,000 clones, 75% of them singletons; the top ten hold more than 2%. Sequencing was performed on PBMCs. The TCR comes from a man between 35 and 55 years old in good health and CMV-seronegative. This chain joins TRBV2 and TRBJ1-4; possible D gene TRBD1, 6 bases. The CDR3 bases are TGTGCCGGAGAGGACAGTTATGAAAAACTGTTTTTT. Translated, it gives CAGEDSYEKLFF.